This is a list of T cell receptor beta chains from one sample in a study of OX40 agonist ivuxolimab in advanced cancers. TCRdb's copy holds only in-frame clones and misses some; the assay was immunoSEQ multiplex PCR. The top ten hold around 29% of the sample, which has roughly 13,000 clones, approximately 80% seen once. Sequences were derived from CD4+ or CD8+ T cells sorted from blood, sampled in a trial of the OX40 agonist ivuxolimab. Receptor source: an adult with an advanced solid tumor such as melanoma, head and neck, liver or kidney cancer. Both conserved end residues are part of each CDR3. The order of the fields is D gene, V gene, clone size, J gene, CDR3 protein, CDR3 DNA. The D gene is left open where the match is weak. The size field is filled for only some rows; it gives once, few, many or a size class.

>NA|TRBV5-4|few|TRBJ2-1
CASSLGEVEQFF
TGTGCCAGCAGCTTGGGGGAAGTAGAGCAGTTCTTC
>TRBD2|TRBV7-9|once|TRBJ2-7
CASSTGTSGVEQYF
TGTGCCAGCAGCACCGGGACTAGCGGGGTGGAGCAGTACTTC
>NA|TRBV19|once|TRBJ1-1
CASSINRVDTEAFF
TGTGCCAGTAGTATAAACAGGGTAGACACTGAAGCTTTCTTT
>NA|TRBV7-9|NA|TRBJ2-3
CASSQGRYTWDTQYF
TGTGCCAGCAGTCAAGGACGATATACTTGGGATACGCAGTATTTT
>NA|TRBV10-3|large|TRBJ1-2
CAISESSVDRHGYTF
TGTGCCATCAGTGAGTCGTCGGTTGACAGGCATGGCTACACCTTC
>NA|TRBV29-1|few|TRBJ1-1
CSVPTNSNTEAFF
TGCAGCGTCCCGACGAACAGTAACACTGAAGCTTTCTTT
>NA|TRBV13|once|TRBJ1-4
CASSLRANEKLFF
TGTGCCAGCAGCCTCCGAGCTAATGAAAAACTGTTTTTT
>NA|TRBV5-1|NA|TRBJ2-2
CASSFKGSGELFF
TGCGCCAGCAGCTTTAAGGGATCCGGGGAGCTGTTTTTT
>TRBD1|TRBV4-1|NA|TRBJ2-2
CASSQVSGGTGELFF
TGCGCCAGCAGCCAAGTATCAGGGGGTACCGGGGAGCTGTTTTTT
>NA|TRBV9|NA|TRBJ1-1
CASSVDGVGHTEAFF
TGTGCCAGCAGCGTAGATGGGGTAGGGCACACTGAAGCTTTCTTT
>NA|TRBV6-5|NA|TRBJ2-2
CASSYSTGHGELFF
TGTGCCAGCAGTTACTCAACCGGCCACGGGGAGCTGTTTTTT
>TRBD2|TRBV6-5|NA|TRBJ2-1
CASSYSSGYNEQFF
TGTGCCAGCAGTTATTCTAGCGGGTACAATGAGCAGTTCTTC
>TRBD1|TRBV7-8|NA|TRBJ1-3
CASSYKPGGASWGNTIYF
TGTGCCAGCAGCTACAAACCAGGGGGCGCTTCGTGGGGAAACACCATATATTTT
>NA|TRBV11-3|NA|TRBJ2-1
CASSIISNEQFF
TGTGCCAGCAGCATAATATCCAATGAGCAGTTCTTC
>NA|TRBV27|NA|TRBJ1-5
CASSNRRSNQPQHF
TGTGCCAGCAGCAACCGGCGGAGCAATCAGCCCCAGCATTTT
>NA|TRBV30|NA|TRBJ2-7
CAWSIRDNPIYEQYF
TGTGCCTGGAGTATCCGGGACAACCCAATCTACGAGCAGTACTTC
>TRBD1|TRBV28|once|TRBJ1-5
CASSLWTGGSNQPQHF
TGTGCCAGCAGTTTATGGACAGGGGGGAGCAATCAGCCCCAGCATTTT
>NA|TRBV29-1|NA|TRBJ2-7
CSVVAGNYEQYF
TGCAGCGTTGTGGCAGGTAACTACGAGCAGTACTTC
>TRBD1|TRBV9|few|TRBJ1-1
CASSAGTAKGSDTEAFF
TGTGCCAGCAGCGCCGGGACAGCGAAGGGGAGTGACACTGAAGCTTTCTTT
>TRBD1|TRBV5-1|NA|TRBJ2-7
CASSWDRVDEQYF
TGCGCCAGCAGCTGGGACAGGGTAGACGAGCAGTACTTC
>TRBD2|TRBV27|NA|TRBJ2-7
CASSLSRGAYEQYF
TGTGCCAGCAGTTTATCTCGGGGGGCCTACGAGCAGTACTTC
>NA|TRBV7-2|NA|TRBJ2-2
CASSLDFSTGELFF
TGTGCCAGCAGCTTAGACTTTTCCACCGGGGAGCTGTTTTTT
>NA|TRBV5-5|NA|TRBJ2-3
CASSTDSFTDTQYF
TGTGCCAGCAGCACGGACAGTTTTACAGATACGCAGTATTTT
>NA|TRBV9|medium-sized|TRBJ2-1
CASSPPSPHLDEQFF
TGTGCCAGCAGCCCCCCGTCTCCCCATCTGGATGAGCAGTTCTTC
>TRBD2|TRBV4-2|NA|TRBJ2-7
CASSLTDSGGYEQYF
TGTGCCAGCAGCCTAACTGATAGCGGGGGCTACGAGCAGTACTTC
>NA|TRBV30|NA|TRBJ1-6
CAWSTGPGDSPLHF
TGTGCCTGGAGTACTGGACCGGGGGATTCACCCCTCCACTTT
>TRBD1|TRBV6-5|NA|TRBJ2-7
CASSYGQGAGEQYF
TGTGCCAGCAGTTACGGTCAGGGGGCTGGCGAGCAGTACTTC
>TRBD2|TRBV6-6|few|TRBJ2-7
CAGSPIAGAYEQYF
TGTGCCGGTTCACCAATAGCGGGAGCCTACGAGCAGTACTTC
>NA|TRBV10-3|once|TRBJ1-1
CAISGGQTNTEAFF
TGTGCCATCAGTGGGGGGCAGACGAACACTGAAGCTTTCTTT